The source of this T cell receptor beta chain is a study of blood T cells in healthy people across ages. Germline CDR1 reads DFQATT; CDR2 reads SNEGSKA (reference sequence). The CDR3 length is 13 residues. V gave up 5 bases and J gave up 13 bases; unmatched junction bases: 14. A sample-barcoded 5' primer and a J-beta primer mix were used in a second PCR of roughly 7 to 11 cycles. Using its own MiXCR run on the 5' RACE reads, TCRdb lists one record per CDR3 protein. This table holds roughly 1,800,000 distinct CDR3 sequences, around half found once. The source of this sequence is a woman in her 40s in good health. The chain has TRBV20-1 and TRBJ2-1, with 7 bases that match TRBD1. The material sequenced was blood. This CDR3 reads CSADRVVLETQFF. The CDR3 DNA follows: TGCAGTGCTGACAGGGTTGTGTTGGAGACCCAGTTCTTC.